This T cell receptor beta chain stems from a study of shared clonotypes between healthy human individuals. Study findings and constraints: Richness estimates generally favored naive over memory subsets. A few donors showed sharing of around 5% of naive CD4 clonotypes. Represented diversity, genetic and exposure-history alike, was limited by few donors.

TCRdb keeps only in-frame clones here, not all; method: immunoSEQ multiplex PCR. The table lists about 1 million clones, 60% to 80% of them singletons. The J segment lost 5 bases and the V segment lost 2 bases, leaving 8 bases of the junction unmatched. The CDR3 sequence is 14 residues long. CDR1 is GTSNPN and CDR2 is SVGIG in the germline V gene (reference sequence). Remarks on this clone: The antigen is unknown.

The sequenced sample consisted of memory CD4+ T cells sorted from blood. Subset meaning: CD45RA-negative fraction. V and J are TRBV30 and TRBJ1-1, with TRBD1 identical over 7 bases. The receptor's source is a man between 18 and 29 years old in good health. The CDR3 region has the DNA TGTGCCTGGAGTCTGGGGCAGGGGGGGACTGAAGCTTTCTTT. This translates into CAWSLGQGGTEAFF. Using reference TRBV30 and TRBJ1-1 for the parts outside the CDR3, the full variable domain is SQTIHQWPATLVQPVGSPLSLECTVEGTSNPNLYWYRQAAGRGLQLLFYSVGIGQISSEVPQNLSASRPQDRQFILSSKKLLLSDSGFYLCAWSLGQGGTEAFFGQGTRLTVV.